This section outlines one T cell receptor beta chain sequence together with its context. The antigen remains undetermined. Relative to the germline gene, one junction end is altered; a read error may explain this. The data were obtained in a study of cytomegalovirus exposure and HLA in healthy donors. Study at large: In an earlier analysis, around 120 million unique TCR beta sequences were found from 200 million or so T cells. Findings and limits, study-wide: It is likely that the observed cluster of highly shared sequence variants was a sequencing artifact. Analysis was carried out at a later point, and it linked a missense DCLRE1C variant to TCR beta V- and J-gene trimming.

A multiplex PCR was run with 60 Vbeta primers and 13 Jbeta primers. Method: immunoSEQ multiplex PCR; TCRdb's copy keeps in-frame clones and lacks some. The sample has some 180,000 clones; approximately 84% are singletons. The germline V gene encodes CDR1 MNHEY and CDR2 SMNVEV (reference sequence). The CDR3 totals 12 residues. The V and J genes are TRBV27 and TRBJ2-7; no reliable D call. Input material: PBMCs. This TCR was sampled from a girl between 5 and 17 years old in good health and CMV-seropositive. CDR3 sequence (DNA): TGTGTCAGCAGTTCAAATAGACTCGAGCAGTACTTC. Protein sequence: CVSSSNRLEQYF.